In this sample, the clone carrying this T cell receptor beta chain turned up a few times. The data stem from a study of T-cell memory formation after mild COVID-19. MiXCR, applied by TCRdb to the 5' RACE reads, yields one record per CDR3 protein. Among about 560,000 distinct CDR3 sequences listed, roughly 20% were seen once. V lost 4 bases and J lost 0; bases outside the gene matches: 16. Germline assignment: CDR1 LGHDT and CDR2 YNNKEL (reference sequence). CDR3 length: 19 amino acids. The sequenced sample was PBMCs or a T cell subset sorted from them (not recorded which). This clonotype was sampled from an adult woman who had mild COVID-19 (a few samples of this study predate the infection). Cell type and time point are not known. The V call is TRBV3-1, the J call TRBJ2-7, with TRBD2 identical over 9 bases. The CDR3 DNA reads TGTGCCAGCAGCCCACTGATGGCTAGCGGGGCATCCAGCTCCTACGAGCAGTACTTC. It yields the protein CASSPLMASGASSSYEQYF.